These T cell receptor beta chains were read from a single sample in a study of glioma-infiltrating T cells after dendritic cell vaccination. The repertoire was sequenced with immunoSEQ multiplex PCR; TCRdb's copy has only in-frame clones and lacks some. The sample consists of roughly 100,000 clones, around 81% of them appearing once. Source: blood, taken before dendritic cell vaccination. The receptors stem from a human donor with glioblastoma. The CDR3 runs from the conserved cysteine through the conserved F or W. The D gene is left open where the match is weak. Not all rows give a size; the values are once, few, many and, for expanded clones, a class.

j_gene	v_gene	d_gene	abundance	CDR3aa	CDR3nt
TRBJ2-3	TRBV5-1	TRBD2	-	CASSLSGADTQYF	TGCGCCAGCAGCTTAAGCGGGGCTGATACGCAGTATTTT
TRBJ1-4	TRBV18	-	-	CASSPTVGSGNTNEKLFF	TGTGCCAGCTCACCGACGGTGGGGTCGGGAAACACTAATGAAAAACTGTTTTTT
TRBJ1-1	TRBV2	-	-	CASSEALGRLNTEAFF	TGTGCCAGCAGTGAAGCTCTGGGCAGATTGAACACTGAAGCTTTCTTT
TRBJ2-2	TRBV9	TRBD2	-	CASSVVPPGGAGGELFF	TGTGCCAGCAGCGTAGTCCCTCCGGGGGGGGCTGGCGGGGAGCTGTTTTTT
TRBJ2-1	TRBV7-3	TRBD2	-	CASSSGRGGYNEQFF	TGTGCCAGCAGCTCGGGGCGGGGGGGTTACAATGAGCAGTTCTTC
TRBJ2-2	TRBV27	TRBD1	-	CASSLTRTGNTGELFF	TGTGCCAGCAGTTTAACCAGGACAGGGAACACCGGGGAGCTGTTTTTT
TRBJ1-1	TRBV6-6	-	once	CASSYSPLNRATEAFF	TGTGCCAGCAGTTACTCGCCCTTGAACAGGGCCACTGAAGCTTTCTTT
TRBJ2-7	TRBV6-4	TRBD1	-	CASSGPRQGNNYEQYF	TGTGCCAGCAGTGGACCAAGACAGGGGAACAACTACGAGCAGTACTTC
TRBJ2-6	TRBV6-5	TRBD1	-	CASSSRDSSNVLTF	TGTGCCAGCAGTTCCCGGGACAGTTCCAACGTCCTGACTTTC
TRBJ2-7	TRBV30	TRBD1	few	CAWSVTGVGEQYF	TGTGCCTGGAGTGTGACAGGGGTCGGCGAGCAGTACTTC
TRBJ1-2	TRBV7-8	TRBD1	-	CASSLRTGANYGYTF	TGTGCCAGCAGCCTACGGACAGGGGCTAACTATGGCTACACCTTC
TRBJ2-7	TRBV19	-	-	CASSMFGQAENDEQYF	TGTGCCAGTAGTATGTTCGGCCAGGCTGAAAATGACGAGCAGTACTTC
TRBJ2-7	TRBV30	TRBD1	once	CAWTWPGTGDEQYF	TGTGCCTGGACTTGGCCCGGGACAGGGGACGAGCAGTACTTC
TRBJ1-1	TRBV7-2	-	few	CASSSGENTEAFF	TGTGCCAGCAGCTCAGGGGAGAACACTGAAGCTTTCTTT
TRBJ1-1	TRBV6-1	-	-	CASTASTGSTEAFF	TGTGCCAGCACCGCATCAACGGGGAGCACTGAAGCTTTCTTT
TRBJ2-6	TRBV5-1	TRBD1	few	CASSLRDRDPSGANVLTF	TGCGCCAGCAGCTTACGGGACAGGGACCCCTCTGGGGCCAACGTCCTGACTTTC
TRBJ2-2	TRBV19	-	once	CASKGGPGELFF	TGTGCCAGTAAGGGGGGGCCCGGGGAGCTGTTTTTT
TRBJ2-7	TRBV20-1	TRBD1	-	CSASEQGRQYF	TGCAGTGCCAGTGAACAGGGGAGGCAGTACTTC
TRBJ1-6	TRBV21-1	-	few	CASGKNRGLNVDNSPLHF	TGTGCCAGCGGTAAAAACAGGGGGCTCAATGTGGATAATTCACCCCTCCACTTT
TRBJ2-5	TRBV7-2	-	-	CASSLEAEETQYF	TGTGCCAGCAGCTTAGAAGCCGAAGAGACCCAGTACTTC
TRBJ2-2	TRBV11-2	-	-	CASSLKGRLAYGGELFF	TGTGCCAGCAGCTTAAAAGGTCGGCTAGCGTATGGCGGGGAGCTGTTTTTT
TRBJ2-3	TRBV7-2	-	-	CASGSSTGADTQYF	TGTGCCAGCGGTTCTTCAACGGGGGCAGATACGCAGTATTTT
TRBJ1-4	TRBV30	-	-	CAWSWGTHNEKLFF	TGTGCCTGGAGTTGGGGGACACATAATGAAAAACTGTTTTTT
TRBJ2-5	TRBV18	-	-	CASSPPTEETQYF	TGTGCCAGCTCACCTCCGACAGAAGAGACCCAGTACTTC
TRBJ2-5	TRBV5-6	-	-	CASSLGRGVLETQYF	TGTGCCAGCAGCTTGGGCAGGGGTGTGTTAGAGACCCAGTACTTC
TRBJ2-5	TRBV2	-	-	CASSALQETQYF	TGTGCCAGCAGTGCCCTCCAAGAGACCCAGTACTTC
TRBJ2-1	TRBV10-3	TRBD1	-	CAISPGDRGGGGEQFF	TGTGCCATCAGTCCCGGCGACAGGGGAGGTGGTGGTGAGCAGTTCTTC
TRBJ2-7	TRBV6-6	TRBD2	few	CASSYSVLAGGQYF	TGTGCCAGCAGTTACTCGGTCCTAGCGGGGGGCCAGTACTTC
TRBJ1-2	TRBV2	-	many	CASILIQGSYGYTF	TGTGCCAGCATACTTATCCAGGGCTCCTATGGCTACACCTTC
TRBJ2-1	TRBV19	TRBD2	-	CASSIGEAGGYNEQFF	TGTGCCAGTAGTATTGGAGAAGCGGGGGGGTATAATGAGCAGTTCTTC
TRBJ1-1	TRBV5-1	TRBD1	few	CASSLDGTDNTEAFF	TGCGCCAGCAGCTTGGATGGGACAGACAACACTGAAGCTTTCTTT
TRBJ1-1	TRBV5-4	-	-	CASRLGGEGWTEAFF	TGTGCCAGCAGACTCGGGGGGGAGGGTTGGACTGAAGCTTTCTTT
TRBJ1-5	TRBV23-1	-	-	CASSLRGGEKQPQHF	TGCGCCAGCAGCCTCCGGGGTGGGGAGAAGCAGCCCCAGCATTTT
TRBJ2-6	TRBV7-8	-	-	CASSLVGLDLSGANVLTF	TGTGCCAGCAGCTTAGTGGGGCTGGACCTCTCTGGGGCCAACGTCCTGACTTTC
TRBJ1-1	TRBV2	-	-	CASSDKDLNTEAFF	TGTGCCAGCAGTGATAAGGACTTGAACACTGAAGCTTTCTTT
TRBJ2-1	TRBV11-2	-	-	CASSRQAHSSYNEQFF	TGTGCCAGCAGCCGACAGGCCCACAGCTCCTACAATGAGCAGTTCTTC
TRBJ1-6	TRBV6-5	TRBD1	-	CASSYGWTGNSPLHF	TGTGCCAGCAGTTACGGGTGGACAGGGAATTCACCCCTCCACTTT
TRBJ1-1	TRBV18	-	-	CASSPSWGQNTEAFF	TGTGCCAGCTCACCAAGTTGGGGACAGAACACTGAAGCTTTCTTT
TRBJ1-1	TRBV7-8	TRBD1	-	CASSRGQYSEAFF	TGTGCCAGCAGCCGGGGACAGTACTCTGAAGCTTTCTTT
TRBJ2-2	TRBV5-1	-	-	CASSSVGGRDTGELFF	TGCGCCAGCAGCTCGGTGGGGGGGCGCGACACCGGGGAGCTGTTTTTT
TRBJ2-3	TRBV7-3	-	-	CASSLLSGSSTDTQYF	TGTGCCAGCAGCCTCCTCTCGGGTAGTAGCACAGATACGCAGTATTTT
TRBJ1-2	TRBV7-9	-	-	CASSFNIRGYTF	TGTGCCAGCAGCTTCAACATACGAGGCTACACCTTC
TRBJ2-3	TRBV4-2	TRBD2	-	CASSQTGTSGTDTQYF	TGTGCCAGCAGCCAAACCGGGACTAGCGGCACAGATACGCAGTATTTT
TRBJ2-7	TRBV7-2	TRBD2	-	CASSLPSGGAVTYEQYF	TGTGCCAGCAGCTTACCTAGCGGGGGGGCAGTAACCTACGAGCAGTACTTC
TRBJ1-2	TRBV6-6	TRBD1	-	CASSTDRGLGGYTF	TGTGCCAGCAGCACCGACAGGGGGCTAGGTGGCTACACCTTC
TRBJ1-5	TRBV4-1	-	-	CASSQAPGDQPQHF	TGCGCCAGCAGCCAAGCCCCCGGAGATCAGCCCCAGCATTTT
TRBJ1-5	TRBV30	-	-	CAWSGGNQPQHF	TGTGCCTGGTCAGGGGGCAATCAGCCCCAGCATTTT
TRBJ2-7	TRBV21-1	-	-	CASSIYRDGPYEQYF	TGTGCCAGCAGCATTTACAGGGATGGACCTTACGAGCAGTACTTC
TRBJ2-3	TRBV6-6	-	-	CASRAGAPSDTQYF	TGTGCCAGCAGGGCGGGGGCCCCCTCAGATACGCAGTATTTT
TRBJ2-2	TRBV18	TRBD1	-	CASSRDRNTGELFF	TGTGCCAGCTCACGGGACAGAAACACCGGGGAGCTGTTTTTT
TRBJ2-1	TRBV19	-	-	CASTPEFDRDNEQFF	TGTGCCAGTACCCCGGAGTTCGACAGAGACAATGAGCAGTTCTTC
TRBJ2-1	TRBV5-6	-	-	CASSSASGGAGYNEQFF	TGTGCCAGCAGCTCAGCTTCCGGAGGGGCGGGCTACAATGAGCAGTTCTTC